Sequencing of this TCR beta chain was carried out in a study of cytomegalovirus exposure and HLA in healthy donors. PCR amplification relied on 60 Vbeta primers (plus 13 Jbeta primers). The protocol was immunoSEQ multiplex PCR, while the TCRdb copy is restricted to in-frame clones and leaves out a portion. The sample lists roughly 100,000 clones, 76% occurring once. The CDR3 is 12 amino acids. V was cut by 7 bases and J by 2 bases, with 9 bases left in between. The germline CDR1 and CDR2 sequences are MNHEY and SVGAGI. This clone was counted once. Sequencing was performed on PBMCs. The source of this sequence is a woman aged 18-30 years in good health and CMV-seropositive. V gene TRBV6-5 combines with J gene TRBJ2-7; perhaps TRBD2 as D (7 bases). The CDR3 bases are TGTGCCAGCACGGGGGGCCCCTACGAGCAGTACTTC. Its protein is CASTGGPYEQYF.